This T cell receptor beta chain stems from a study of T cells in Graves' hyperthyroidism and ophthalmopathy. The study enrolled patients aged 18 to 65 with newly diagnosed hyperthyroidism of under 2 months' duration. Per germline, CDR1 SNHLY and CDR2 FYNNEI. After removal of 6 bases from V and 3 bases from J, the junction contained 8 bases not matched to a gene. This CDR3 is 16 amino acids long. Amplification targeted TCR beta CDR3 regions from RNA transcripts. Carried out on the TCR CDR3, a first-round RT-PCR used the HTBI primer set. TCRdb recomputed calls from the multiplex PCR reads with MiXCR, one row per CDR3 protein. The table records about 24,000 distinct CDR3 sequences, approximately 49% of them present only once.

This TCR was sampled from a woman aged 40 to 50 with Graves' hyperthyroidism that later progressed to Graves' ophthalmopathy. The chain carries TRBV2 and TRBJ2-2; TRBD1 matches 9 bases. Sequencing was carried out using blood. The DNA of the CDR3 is TGTGCCAGCAGGGAAAACAGGGGGCGCCACACCGGGGAGCTGTTTTTT. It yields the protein CASRENRGRHTGELFF. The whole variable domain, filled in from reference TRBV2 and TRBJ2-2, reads EPEVTQTPSHQVTQMGQEVILRCVPISNHLYFYWYRQILGQKVEFLVSFYNNEISEKSEIFDDQFSVERPDGSNFTLKIRSTKLEDSAMYFCASRENRGRHTGELFFGEGSRLTVL.